This is a list of T cell receptor beta chains from one sample in a study of CD8 T cells in Susac syndrome. Each CDR3 protein gets one entry after TCRdb re-called the immunoSEQ multiplex PCR reads with MiXCR. The sample has about 170,000 distinct CDR3 sequences, approximately 95% seen once. The sequenced material came from CD4+ T cells from PBMCs. The receptor set was obtained from a human donor with multiple sclerosis. Both conserved end residues are part of each CDR3. D genes are given only for firm matches. Clone size is not always given. Where it is, it says once, few, many or a class for expanded clones.

.	TRBV12-3/TRBV12-4	TRBJ2-5	.	16	CASSKGTLRYRETQYF	TGTGCCAGCAGCAAGGGGACTCTCAGGTACCGAGAGACCCAGTACTTC
TRBD1	TRBV5-1	TRBJ2-7	.	14	CASSLNRGQYEQYF	TGCGCCAGCAGCTTAAACAGGGGGCAATACGAGCAGTACTTC
TRBD1	TRBV30	TRBJ2-7	.	17	CACTRDSGNKFSYEQYF	TGTGCCTGCACCCGGGACAGCGGTAATAAATTCTCCTACGAGCAGTACTTC
TRBD2	TRBV6-2/TRBV6-3	TRBJ2-5	.	15	CASSPSGSPQETQYF	TGTGCCAGCAGTCCTAGCGGGAGTCCCCAAGAGACCCAGTACTTC
.	TRBV28	TRBJ1-1	once	11	CASSIYTEAFF	TGTGCCAGCAGTATATACACTGAAGCTTTCTTT
.	TRBV19	TRBJ1-1	.	13	CASSTRRGTEAFF	TGTGCCAGTAGTACCAGGAGGGGCACTGAAGCTTTCTTT
.	TRBV5-1	TRBJ2-4	.	14	CASSPGTAKNIQYF	TGCGCCAGCAGCCCCGGGACAGCCAAAAACATTCAGTACTTC
.	TRBV11-2	TRBJ1-2	.	14	CASSTITGFGGYTF	TGTGCCAGCAGCACGATTACAGGGTTTGGTGGCTACACCTTC
.	TRBV9	TRBJ2-5	once	15	CASSARAQGGETQYF	TGTGCCAGCAGCGCCCGGGCCCAAGGTGGAGAGACCCAGTACTTC
.	TRBV5-6	TRBJ2-7	.	15	CASSGIVGLGYEQYF	TGTGCCAGCAGCGGCATCGTGGGGTTGGGCTACGAGCAGTACTTC
.	TRBV5-4	TRBJ2-1	.	15	CASSLGQGGYNEQFF	TGTGCCAGCAGCTTGGGGCAGGGGGGATACAATGAGCAGTTCTTC